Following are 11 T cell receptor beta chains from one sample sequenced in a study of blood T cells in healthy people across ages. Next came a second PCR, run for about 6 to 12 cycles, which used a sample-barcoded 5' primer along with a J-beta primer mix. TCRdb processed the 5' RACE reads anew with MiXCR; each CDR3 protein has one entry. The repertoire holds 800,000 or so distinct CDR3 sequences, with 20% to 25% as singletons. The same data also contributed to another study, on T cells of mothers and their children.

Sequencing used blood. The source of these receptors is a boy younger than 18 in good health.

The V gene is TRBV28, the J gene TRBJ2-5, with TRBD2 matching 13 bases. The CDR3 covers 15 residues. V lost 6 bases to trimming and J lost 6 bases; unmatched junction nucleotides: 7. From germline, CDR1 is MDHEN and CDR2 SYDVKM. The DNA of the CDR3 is TGTGCCAGCAGCCAAGGACTAGCGGGAGTGCAGACCCAGTACTTC. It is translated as CASSQGLAGVQTQYF.

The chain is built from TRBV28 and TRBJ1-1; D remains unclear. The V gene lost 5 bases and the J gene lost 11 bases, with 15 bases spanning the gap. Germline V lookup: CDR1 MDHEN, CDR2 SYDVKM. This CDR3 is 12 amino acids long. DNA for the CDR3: TGTGCCAGCAGTGCGGATAAGCTGAAGGCTTTCTTT. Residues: CASSADKLKAFF.

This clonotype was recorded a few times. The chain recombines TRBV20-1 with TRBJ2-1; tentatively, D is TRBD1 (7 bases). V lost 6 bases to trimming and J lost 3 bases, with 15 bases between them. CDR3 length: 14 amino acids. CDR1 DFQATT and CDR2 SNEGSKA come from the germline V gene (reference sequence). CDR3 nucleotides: TGCAGTGCGAGGTCAGGGGGGTACTACAATGAGCAGTTCTTC. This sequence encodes CSARSGGYYNEQFF.

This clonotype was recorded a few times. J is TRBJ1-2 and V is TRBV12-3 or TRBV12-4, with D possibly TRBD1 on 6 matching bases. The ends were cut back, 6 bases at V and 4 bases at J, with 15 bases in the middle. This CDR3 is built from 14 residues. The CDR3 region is CASSSGDTGYGYTF. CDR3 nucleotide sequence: TGTGCCAGCAGCTCAGGGGATACGGGCTATGGCTACACCTTC.

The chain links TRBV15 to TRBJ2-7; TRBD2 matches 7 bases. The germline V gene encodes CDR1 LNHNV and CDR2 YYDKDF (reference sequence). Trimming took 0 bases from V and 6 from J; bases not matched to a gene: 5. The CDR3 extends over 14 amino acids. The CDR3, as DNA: TGTGCCACCAGCAGAGATTCGGGGGGTACCGAGCAGTACTTC. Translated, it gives CATSRDSGGTEQYF.

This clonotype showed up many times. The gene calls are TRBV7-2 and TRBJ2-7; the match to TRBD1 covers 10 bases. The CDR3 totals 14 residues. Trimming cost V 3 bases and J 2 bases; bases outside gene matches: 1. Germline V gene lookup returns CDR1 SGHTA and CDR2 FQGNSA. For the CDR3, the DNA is TGTGCCAGCAGCTTCGACAGGGGGCCCTACGAGCAGTACTTC. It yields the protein CASSFDRGPYEQYF.

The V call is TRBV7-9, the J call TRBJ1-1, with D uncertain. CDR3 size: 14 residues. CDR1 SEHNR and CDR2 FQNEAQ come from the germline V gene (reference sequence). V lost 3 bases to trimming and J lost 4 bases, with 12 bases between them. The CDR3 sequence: CASSFLEAGTEAFF. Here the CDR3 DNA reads TGTGCCAGCAGCTTTCTGGAAGCGGGCACTGAAGCTTTCTTT.

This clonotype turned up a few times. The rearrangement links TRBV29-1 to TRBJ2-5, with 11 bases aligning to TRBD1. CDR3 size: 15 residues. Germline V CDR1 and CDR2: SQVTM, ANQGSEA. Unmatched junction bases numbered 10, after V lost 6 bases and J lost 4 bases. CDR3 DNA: TGCAGCGTCACAGGACAGGGGGCAGGTGGAGAGACCCAGTACTTC. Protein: CSVTGQGAGGETQYF.

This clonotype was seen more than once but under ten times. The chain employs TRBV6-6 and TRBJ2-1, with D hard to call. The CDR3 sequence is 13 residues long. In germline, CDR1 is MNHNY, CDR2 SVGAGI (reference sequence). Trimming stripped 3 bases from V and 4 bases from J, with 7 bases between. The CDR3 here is CASSYGRYNEQFF. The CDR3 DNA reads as TGTGCCAGCAGTTATGGCCGGTACAATGAGCAGTTCTTC.

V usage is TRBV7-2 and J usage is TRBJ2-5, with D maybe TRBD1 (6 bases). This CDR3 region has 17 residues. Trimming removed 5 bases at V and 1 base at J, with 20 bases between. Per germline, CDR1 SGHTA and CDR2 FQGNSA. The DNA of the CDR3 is TGTGCCAGCAGCCAAGGGCGGCAGGGGCCCTTCCAAGAGACCCAGTACTTC. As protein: CASSQGRQGPFQETQYF.

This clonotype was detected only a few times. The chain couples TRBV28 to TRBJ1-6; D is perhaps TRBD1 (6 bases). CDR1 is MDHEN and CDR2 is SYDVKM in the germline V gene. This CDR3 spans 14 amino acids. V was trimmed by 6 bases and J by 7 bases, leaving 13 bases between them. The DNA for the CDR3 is TGTGCCAGCAGGGTACAGGGAAGAAATTCACCCCTCCACTTT. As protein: CASRVQGRNSPLHF.